This TCR beta chain was sequenced in a study of CD8 T cells in Susac syndrome. V was pared by 1 base and J by 8 bases, with 9 bases between. The germline V gene has CDR1 MGHRA and CDR2 YSYEKL. This CDR3 comprises 13 residues. Reverse transcription of about 0.45 to 1 ug RNA was carried out with random hexamers. One entry per CDR3 protein results from TCRdb running MiXCR on the immunoSEQ multiplex PCR reads. The data hold more than 65,000 distinct CDR3 sequences, with around 93% observed a single time. General study results and limits: TEMRA cells and active patients showed peak Susac CD8+ clonal expansion.

A remark on this clonotype: Its cognate antigen is unknown.

V usage is TRBV4-1 and J usage is TRBJ2-1; the D gene is possibly TRBD2 (6 bases). The receptor's source is a human donor with Susac syndrome. The sequencing sample was made of CD8+ T cells from PBMCs. CDR3 residues: CASSQAGADEQFF. The CDR3 nucleotides are TGCGCCAGCAGCCAAGCGGGAGCGGATGAGCAGTTCTTC.